This T cell receptor (beta chain) was sequenced during a study of T cell changes during pregnancy in multiple sclerosis. CDR3 length: 13 amino acids. V lost 6 bases and J 3 bases, leaving 9 bases between the germline ends. Germline values: CDR1 MNHNS, CDR2 SASEGT. Assay: immunoSEQ multiplex PCR; the TCRdb copy retains only in-frame clones and omits some. The sample includes 40,000 or so clones, 80% to 95% of them seen just once. J is TRBJ2-1 and V is TRBV6-1, with D maybe TRBD1 (7 bases). This clonotype was obtained from a female donor with multiple sclerosis, enrolled in a pregnancy study. Material: CD8+ T cells from peripheral blood mononuclear cells, obtained in the first trimester of pregnancy. CDR3 in DNA: TGTGCCAGCAGGCGGGACAGCTACAATGAGCAGTTCTTC. Its protein product is CASRRDSYNEQFF.